Below are 17 T cell receptor beta chains sequenced from a single sample in a study of cytomegalovirus exposure and HLA in healthy donors. The primer mix had 60 Vbeta and 13 Jbeta primers. Measured with immunoSEQ multiplex PCR; TCRdb has only the in-frame clones, and not every one. Reported are about 160,000 clones; the ten largest clones contain around 1.5%. Sequenced sample: PBMCs. The source is a woman aged 50 to 65 in good health and CMV-seronegative.

The V and J genes are TRBV4-1 and TRBJ1-1, with a possible D match to TRBD1 (5 bases). Germline V gene lookup returns CDR1 MGHRA and CDR2 YSYEKL. This CDR3 spans 14 amino acids. The V gene lost 3 bases and the J gene lost 4 bases, with 12 bases spanning the gap. As DNA, the CDR3 is TGCGCCAGCAGCCATGGGACTTTAAGCACTGAAGCTTTCTTT. Amino acids: CASSHGTLSTEAFF.

V is TRBV5-1 and J is TRBJ1-1; no clear D. The CDR3 length is 12 residues. V shed 0 bases and J shed 14 bases, with 14 bases lying between them. Germline loops: CDR1 SGHRS, CDR2 YFSETQ. The CDR3 reads CASSLEMGSAFF. The CDR3 DNA reads as TGCGCCAGCAGCTTGGAGATGGGCTCGGCGTTCTTT.

J is TRBJ1-3 and V is TRBV29-1, with TRBD1 matching over 7 bases. CDR1 is SQVTM, CDR2 ANQGSEA, per germline. The CDR3 is made up of 15 amino acids. V shed 4 bases, J shed 4 bases, and the junction held 10 bases outside the gene matches. The chain's CDR3 is CSVGGTANFGNTIYF. CDR3 bases: TGCAGCGTTGGAGGGACAGCTAATTTCGGAAACACCATATATTTT.

The V call is TRBV6-6, the J call TRBJ2-3; the D is unclear. The CDR3 consists of 15 residues. The germline CDR1 and CDR2 sequences are MNHNY and SVGAGI (reference sequence). The germline V and J ends were trimmed by 0 bases and 0 bases, with 7 bases remaining between them. The CDR3 here is CASSYSRPSTDTQYF. As DNA, the CDR3 is TGTGCCAGCAGTTACTCGAGGCCTAGCACAGATACGCAGTATTTT.

The chain links TRBV5-1 to TRBJ2-7, with no clear D. Germline V CDR1 and CDR2: SGHRS, YFSETQ. The CDR3 sequence is 14 residues long. Trimming took 2 bases from V and 2 from J, leaving 11 bases between them. DNA of the CDR3: TGCGCCAGCAGCTTCGGGTCGCCCACCTACGAGCAGTACTTC. It yields the protein CASSFGSPTYEQYF.

The chain combines TRBV30 with TRBJ2-7; a weak D match, TRBD2 (6 bases). CDR1 is GTSNPN and CDR2 is SVGIG in the germline V gene (reference sequence). This CDR3 is 11 amino acids long. The CDR3 loop is CASSGSYEQYF. CDR3 in DNA: TGTGCAAGTAGCGGCTCCTACGAGCAGTACTTC. The variable domain in full, with the rest retrieved from reference TRBV30 and TRBJ2-7, is SQTIHQWPATLVQPVGSPLSLECTVEGTSNPNLYWYRQAAGRGLQLLFYSVGIGQISSEVPQNLSASRPQDRQFILSSKKLLLSDSGFYLCASSGSYEQYFGPGTRLTVT.

The chain recombines TRBV30 with TRBJ2-7; tentative D call: TRBD2 (5 bases). CDR1 GTSNPN and CDR2 SVGIG come from the germline V gene (reference sequence). This CDR3 spans 11 amino acids. V lost 8 bases and J lost 6, with 14 bases in between. CDR3 loop: CAGRGFREQYF. The CDR3 DNA follows: TGTGCCGGACGGGGTTTTCGCGAGCAGTACTTC.

The chain couples TRBV28 to TRBJ2-3; the D gene is possibly TRBD2 (5 bases). V lost 6 bases, J lost 5 bases, and 21 bases lay in between. The germline V gene has CDR1 MDHEN and CDR2 SYDVKM. The CDR3 runs to 16 residues. CDR3 sequence reads: CASRGRGPSGEDTQYF. For the CDR3, the DNA is TGTGCCAGCAGAGGTCGGGGTCCCAGTGGGGAAGATACGCAGTATTTT.

The chain is built from TRBV7-3 and TRBJ1-2; 9 positions match TRBD1. The CDR3 runs to 13 residues. Trimming removed 5 bases from V and 7 bases from J; junction bases left unmatched: 5. Germline V gene sequence: CDR1 SGHTA, CDR2 FQGTGA. For the CDR3, the DNA is TGTGCCAGCAGCATACCGGGACAGGGTGGCTACACCTTC. Translation gives CASSIPGQGGYTF.

The J gene is TRBJ2-7, the V gene TRBV11-3, with 7 nucleotides matching TRBD2. After removal of 8 bases from V and 6 bases from J, the junction contained 4 bases not matched to a gene. Germline-derived CDR1 and CDR2 are SGHNT and YENEEA. There are 11 residues in the CDR3. The CDR3 sequence is CASSGGIEQYF. The CDR3 DNA reads as TGTGCCAGCTCCGGGGGGATCGAGCAGTACTTC.

This chain links TRBV28 with TRBJ2-3, with D maybe TRBD2 (5 bases). The germline V and J ends were trimmed by 5 bases and 2 bases, with 14 bases remaining between them. In germline, CDR1 is MDHEN, CDR2 SYDVKM. This CDR3 spans 15 amino acids. In nucleotides, the CDR3 is TGTGCCAGCAGTCCTATTGACTACAACACAGATACGCAGTATTTT. This gives the protein CASSPIDYNTDTQYF.

The chain employs TRBV5-1 and TRBJ1-1; D perhaps matches TRBD1 (6 bases). Per germline, CDR1 SGHRS and CDR2 YFSETQ. The CDR3 has 16 residues. V lost 2 bases, J lost 4 bases, and 18 bases lay in between. Written as DNA, the CDR3 is TGCGCCAGCAGCTTAAAAACCGCAGGGGTGGGCACTGAAGCTTTCTTT. It yields the protein CASSLKTAGVGTEAFF.

This sequence joins TRBV5-6 and TRBJ2-7; 13 positions agree with TRBD2. CDR3 length: 15 amino acids. V was clipped by 2 bases and J by 5 bases; unmatched bases: 4. Per the germline V gene, CDR1 is SGHDT and CDR2 is YYEEEE. The DNA for the CDR3 is TGTGCCAGCAGCTTCCGGACTAGCGGGGGAGACGAGCAGTACTTC. Its protein is CASSFRTSGGDEQYF.

The V and J genes are TRBV5-1 and TRBJ2-5, with TRBD2 identical over 8 bases. V lost 2 bases and J lost 2; bases outside the gene matches: 5. Germline values: CDR1 SGHRS, CDR2 YFSETQ. CDR3 length: 15 amino acids. Here the CDR3 reads CASSLVAGRQETQYF. CDR3 coding DNA: TGCGCCAGCAGCTTAGTAGCGGGGAGACAAGAGACCCAGTACTTC.

This chain connects TRBV2 to TRBJ2-7; TRBD2 agrees at 12 bases. V shed 4 bases and J 3 bases; nucleotides not matched to a gene: 1. CDR3 size: 14 residues. Germline V gives CDR1 SNHLY, CDR2 FYNNEI. Here the CDR3 DNA reads TGTGCCAGCAGTGGGACTAGCGGGATCTACGAGCAGTACTTC. Amino acids: CASSGTSGIYEQYF.

The V call is TRBV29-1, the J call TRBJ1-1; perhaps TRBD1 as D (5 bases). V lost 7 bases and J 1 base, leaving 13 bases between the germline ends. This CDR3 has 13 residues. CDR1 and CDR2 from the germline V gene are SQVTM and ANQGSEA. CDR3 coding DNA: TGCAGCGCTAGGTCGGGGGGGAACACTGAAGCTTTCTTT. It translates to CSARSGGNTEAFF.

The chain employs TRBV7-9 and TRBJ1-2; D perhaps matches TRBD1 (5 bases). The CDR3 consists of 13 residues. Germline V gives CDR1 SEHNR, CDR2 FQNEAQ (reference sequence). V was trimmed by 5 bases and J by 2 bases, leaving 9 bases between them. The chain's CDR3 is CASSHTGNYGYTF. In nucleotides, the CDR3 is TGTGCCAGCAGCCATACAGGAAACTATGGCTACACCTTC.